This T cell receptor beta chain was captured by sequencing in a study of blood T cell repertoires in COVID-19. Overall study: Material from acute and convalescent COVID-19 was sourced from the United States, Italy and Spain. Nucleic acid was either cDNA or gDNA, and it came from T cells, B-cell-depleted T cells, or PBMCs.

The assay was immunoSEQ multiplex PCR, and TCRdb's table has in-frame clones only and misses some. The data show tens of thousands of clones, approximately 85% seen once. One Seattle source followed patients from active infection through their disease course. Trimming removed 11 bases from V and 6 bases from J; junction bases left unmatched: 18. Germline V lookup: CDR1 MNHEY, CDR2 SVGAGI. This CDR3 has 15 residues. This rearrangement joins TRBV6-5 to TRBJ1-2; 7 positions match TRBD1. This TCR was recovered from a woman aged 80 or over with COVID-19, enrolled during active disease. The sample taken for sequencing was peripheral blood. In DNA form, the CDR3 reads TGTGCCTCCCGTACAGGGGTTGGCTTTACTAATGGCTACACCTTC. It specifies CASRTGVGFTNGYTF.